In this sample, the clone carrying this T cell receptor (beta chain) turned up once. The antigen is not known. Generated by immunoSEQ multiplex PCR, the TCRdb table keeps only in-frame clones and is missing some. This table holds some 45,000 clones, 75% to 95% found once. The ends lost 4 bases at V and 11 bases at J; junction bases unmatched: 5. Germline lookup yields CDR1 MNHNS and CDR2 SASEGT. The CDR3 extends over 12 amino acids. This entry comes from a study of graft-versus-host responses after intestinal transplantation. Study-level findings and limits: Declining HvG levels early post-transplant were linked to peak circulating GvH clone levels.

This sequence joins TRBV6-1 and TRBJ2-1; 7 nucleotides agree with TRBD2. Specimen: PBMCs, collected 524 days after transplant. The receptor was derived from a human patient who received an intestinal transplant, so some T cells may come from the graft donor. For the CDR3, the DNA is TGTGCCAGCAGTGCCCGGACTAGTCAGCAGTTCTTC. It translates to CASSARTSQQFF.